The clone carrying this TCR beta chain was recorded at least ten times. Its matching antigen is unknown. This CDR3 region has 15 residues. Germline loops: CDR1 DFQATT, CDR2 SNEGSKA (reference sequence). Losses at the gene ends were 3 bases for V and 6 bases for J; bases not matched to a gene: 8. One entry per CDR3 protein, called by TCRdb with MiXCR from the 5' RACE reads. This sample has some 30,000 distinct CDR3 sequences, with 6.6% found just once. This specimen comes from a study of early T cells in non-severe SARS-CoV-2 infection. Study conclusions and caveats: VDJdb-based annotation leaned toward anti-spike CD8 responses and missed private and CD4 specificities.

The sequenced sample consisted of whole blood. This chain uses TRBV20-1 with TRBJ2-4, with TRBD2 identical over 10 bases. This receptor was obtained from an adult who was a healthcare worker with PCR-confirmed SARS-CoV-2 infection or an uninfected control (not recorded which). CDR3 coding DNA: TGCAGTGCTAGCTCTAGCGGGGGATTTGGAAACATTCAGTACTTC. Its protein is CSASSSGGFGNIQYF.